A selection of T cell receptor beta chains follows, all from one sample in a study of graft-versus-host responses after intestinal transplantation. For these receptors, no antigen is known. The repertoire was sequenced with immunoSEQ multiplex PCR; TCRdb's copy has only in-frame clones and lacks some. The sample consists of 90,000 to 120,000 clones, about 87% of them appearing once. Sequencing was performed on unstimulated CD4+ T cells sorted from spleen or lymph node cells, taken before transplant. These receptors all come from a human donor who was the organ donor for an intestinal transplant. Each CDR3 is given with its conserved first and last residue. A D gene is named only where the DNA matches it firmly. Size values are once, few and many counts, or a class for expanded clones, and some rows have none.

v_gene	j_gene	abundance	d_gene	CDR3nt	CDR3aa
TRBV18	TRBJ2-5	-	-	TGTGCCAGCTCATCAAATTCGATTGAGACCCAGTACTTC	CASSSNSIETQYF
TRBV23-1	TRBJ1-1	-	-	TGCGCCAGCAGTCAACTCCCACTGGGGGCTTTCTTT	CASSQLPLGAFF
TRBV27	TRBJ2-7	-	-	TGTGCCAGCAGTTTAGGGACACCCCCATCCTATTACGAGCAGTACTTC	CASSLGTPPSYYEQYF
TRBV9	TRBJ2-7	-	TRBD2	TGTGCCAGCAGCGCCTCCGGGACTAGCGGGTCCTACGAGCAGTACTTC	CASSASGTSGSYEQYF
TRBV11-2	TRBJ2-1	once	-	TGTGCCAGCAGCTTAGATTGGGGGACTGTTCCGTTCTTC	CASSLDWGTVPFF
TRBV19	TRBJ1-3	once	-	TGTGCCAGTTGGAGGCCAGGCTCTGGAAACACCATATATTTT	CASWRPGSGNTIYF
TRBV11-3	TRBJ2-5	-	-	TGTGCCAGCAGCTTAACTAAAGAGACCCAGTACTTC	CASSLTKETQYF
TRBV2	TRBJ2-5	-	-	TGTGCCAGCAGTCGCGGCCAAGAGACCCAGTACTTC	CASSRGQETQYF
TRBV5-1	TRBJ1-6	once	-	TGCGCCAGCAGCTTTAGAGGGGAACTAAATTCACCCCTCCACTTT	CASSFRGELNSPLHF
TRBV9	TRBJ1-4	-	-	TGTGCCAGCAGCCTAAGACAGTCTAATGAAAAACTGTTTTTT	CASSLRQSNEKLFF